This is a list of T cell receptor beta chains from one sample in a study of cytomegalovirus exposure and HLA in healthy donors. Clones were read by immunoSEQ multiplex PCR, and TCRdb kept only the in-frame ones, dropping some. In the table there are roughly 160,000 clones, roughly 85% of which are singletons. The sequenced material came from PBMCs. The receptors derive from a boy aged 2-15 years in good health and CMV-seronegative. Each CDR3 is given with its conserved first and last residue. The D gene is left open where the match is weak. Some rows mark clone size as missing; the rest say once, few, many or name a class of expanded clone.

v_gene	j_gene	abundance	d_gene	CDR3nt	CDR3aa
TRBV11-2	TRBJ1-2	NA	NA	TGTGCCAGCAGCTTAGCGGGGGGAAGTAAGGGCTACACCTTC	CASSLAGGSKGYTF
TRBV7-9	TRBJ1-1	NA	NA	TGTTCCAGCAGCTCCAAGTGGGAGGTGTTGAACACTGAAGCTTTCTTT	CSSSSKWEVLNTEAFF
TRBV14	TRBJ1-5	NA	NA	TGTGCCAGCAGCCACCTACCGGCGGACGGGAATAGCAATCAGCCCCAGCATTTT	CASSHLPADGNSNQPQHF
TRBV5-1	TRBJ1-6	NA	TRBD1	TGCGCCAGCAGCTCTAGGGACAGGGAAACACCCCTCCACTTT	CASSSRDRETPLHF
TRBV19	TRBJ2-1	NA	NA	TGTGCCAGTAGTATAGATGAGACAGTTCAGTTCTTC	CASSIDETVQFF
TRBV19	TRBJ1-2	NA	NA	TGTGCCAGTAGTATTTCAGGAAGGACAGTCTGGGACTATGGCTACACCTTC	CASSISGRTVWDYGYTF
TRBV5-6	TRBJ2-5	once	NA	TGTGCCAGCAGCAGGGGAAGGGGAGAGACCCAGTACTTC	CASSRGRGETQYF
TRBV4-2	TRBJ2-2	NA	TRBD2	TGTGCCAGCAGCCAGAACGACCGCGGGGGAGGGGAGCTGTTTTTT	CASSQNDRGGGELFF
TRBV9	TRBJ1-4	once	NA	TGTGCCAGCAGCGCAAGGACTACTAATGAAAAACTGTTTTTT	CASSARTTNEKLFF
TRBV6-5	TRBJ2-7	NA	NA	TGTGCCAGCAGGCCTACAGGGAGCTACGAGCAGTACTTC	CASRPTGSYEQYF
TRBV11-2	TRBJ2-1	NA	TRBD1	TGTGCCAGCAGCTTAGGTCGGGGACAGTCCTCCTACAATGAGCAGTTCTTC	CASSLGRGQSSYNEQFF
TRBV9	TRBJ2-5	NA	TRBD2	TGTGCCAGCAGCGTAGATGGGGCTAGCGGGGTTCTACAGACCCAGTACTTC	CASSVDGASGVLQTQYF
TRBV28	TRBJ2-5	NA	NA	TGTGCCAGCTCTGAGGGTTCGTGGGAGACCCAGTACTTC	CASSEGSWETQYF
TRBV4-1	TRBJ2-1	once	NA	TGCGCCAGCAGCCAAGTGGGGCTGGGGGCTTACAATGAGCAGTTCTTC	CASSQVGLGAYNEQFF
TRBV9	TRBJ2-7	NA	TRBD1	TGTGCCAGCAGCACCGGACAGGGGGCGGGAGAGCAGTACTTC	CASSTGQGAGEQYF
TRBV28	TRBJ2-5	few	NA	TGTGCCAGCACCTTATCATCGGGTAGAAAGACCCAGTACTTC	CASTLSSGRKTQYF
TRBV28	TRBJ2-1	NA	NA	TGTGCCAGCGGCGTTAACGGCGGGTTCTACAATGAGCAGTTCTTC	CASGVNGGFYNEQFF
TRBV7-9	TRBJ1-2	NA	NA	TGTGCCAGCAGCTTACGTCGGGATACTAACTATGGCTACACCTTC	CASSLRRDTNYGYTF
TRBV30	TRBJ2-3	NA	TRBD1	TGTGCCTGGAGTTCAACTTACAGGGGTCTAAACACAGATACGCAGTATTTT	CAWSSTYRGLNTDTQYF
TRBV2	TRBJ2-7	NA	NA	TGTGCCAGCAATCAAGGATTGGACAGAGCCTACGAGCAGTACTTC	CASNQGLDRAYEQYF
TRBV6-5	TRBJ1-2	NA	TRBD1	TGTGCCAGCAGGACAGGGAATGACTATGGCTACACCTTC	CASRTGNDYGYTF
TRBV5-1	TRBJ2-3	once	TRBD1	TGCGCCAGCAGCTTGAAGGGGGCCGGCACAGATACGCAGTATTTT	CASSLKGAGTDTQYF
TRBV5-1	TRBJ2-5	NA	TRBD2	TGCGCCAGCAGCTCGAGGCTAGCGGGGCAAGAGACCCAGTACTTC	CASSSRLAGQETQYF
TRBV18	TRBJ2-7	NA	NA	TGTGCCAGCTCACCAGCCAGGGTCTCCTACGAGCAGTACTTC	CASSPARVSYEQYF
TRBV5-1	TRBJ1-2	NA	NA	TGCGCCAGCAGCTGGACAGAGAACTATGGCTACACCTTC	CASSWTENYGYTF
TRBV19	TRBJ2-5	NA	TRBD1	TGTGCCAGTAGGCCACAGGGGAGAGAGACCCAGTACTTC	CASRPQGRETQYF
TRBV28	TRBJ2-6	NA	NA	TGTGCCAGCAGTGCACAGGGAAACCCTGGGGCCAACGTCCTGACTTTC	CASSAQGNPGANVLTF
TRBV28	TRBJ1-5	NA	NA	TGTGCCAGCACCCCCGTGCCTCGGTCGCCCCAGCATTTT	CASTPVPRSPQHF
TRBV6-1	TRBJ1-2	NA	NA	TGTGCCAGCAGTGTCACGGGTCACTATGGCTACACCTTC	CASSVTGHYGYTF
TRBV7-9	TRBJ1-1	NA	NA	TGTGCCAGCAGCTTGGGGGGGGACACTGAAGCTTTCTTT	CASSLGGDTEAFF
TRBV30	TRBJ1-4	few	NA	TGTGCCTGGAGTAGCGCAAAGGAAAAACTGTTTTTT	CAWSSAKEKLFF
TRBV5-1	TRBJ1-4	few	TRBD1	TGCGCCAGCAGCTTACAGGGGGCTAATGAAAAACTGTTTTTT	CASSLQGANEKLFF
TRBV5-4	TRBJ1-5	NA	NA	TGTGCCACCACGGCGGGGGCTGGGAGCAATCAGCCCCAGCATTTT	CATTAGAGSNQPQHF
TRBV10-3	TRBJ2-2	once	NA	TGTGCCATCAGTTCCGTCCCCCCCCTCCTGTTTTTT	CAISSVPPLLFF
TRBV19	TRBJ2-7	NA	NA	TGTGCCAGTAGTATTCAACAACCAGGGGACTTC	CASSIQQPGDF
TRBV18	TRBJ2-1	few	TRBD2	TGTGCCAGCTCACCCGTCGGGGGGAATGAGCAGTTCTTC	CASSPVGGNEQFF
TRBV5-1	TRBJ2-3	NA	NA	TGCGCCAGCAGCTTGAGGAGGGCCTTACGCACAGATACGCAGTATTTT	CASSLRRALRTDTQYF
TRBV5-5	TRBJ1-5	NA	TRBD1	TGTGCCAGCAGCTTGATGACAGGGATTCAGCCCCAGCATTTT	CASSLMTGIQPQHF
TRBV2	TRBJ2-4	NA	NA	TGTGCCAGCGAACGTCAGGGTCTCCTCCTAGCCAAAAACATTCAGTACTTC	CASERQGLLLAKNIQYF
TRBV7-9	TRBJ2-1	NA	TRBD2	TGTGCCAGCAGCTTACCCACGCTAGCGGGAGGAGATGAGCAGTTCTTC	CASSLPTLAGGDEQFF
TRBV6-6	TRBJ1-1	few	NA	TGTGCCAGCAGTTATTCACAGGGGAACACTGAAGCTTTCTTT	CASSYSQGNTEAFF